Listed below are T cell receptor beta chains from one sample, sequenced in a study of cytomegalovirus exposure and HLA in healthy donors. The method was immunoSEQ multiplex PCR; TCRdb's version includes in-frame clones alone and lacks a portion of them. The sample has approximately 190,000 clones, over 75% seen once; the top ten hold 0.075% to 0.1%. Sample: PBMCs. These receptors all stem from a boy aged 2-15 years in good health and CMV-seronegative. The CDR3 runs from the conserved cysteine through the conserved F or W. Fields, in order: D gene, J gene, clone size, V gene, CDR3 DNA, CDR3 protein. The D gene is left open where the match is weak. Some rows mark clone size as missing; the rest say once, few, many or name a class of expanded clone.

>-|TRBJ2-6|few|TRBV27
TGTGCCAGTCTCCGGGTTACTGGGGCCAACGTCCTGACTTTC
CASLRVTGANVLTF
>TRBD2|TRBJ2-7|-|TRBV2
TGTGCCAGCAGCGGCGGGACTAGACACGAGCAGTACTTC
CASSGGTRHEQYF
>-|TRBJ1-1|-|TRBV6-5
TGTGCCAGCAGGTCCGGGACACAGTATAACACTGAAGCTTTCTTT
CASRSGTQYNTEAFF
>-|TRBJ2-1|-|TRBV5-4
TGTGCCAGCAGTTCCCTTGCGGAGGGCACGGATGAGCAGTTCTTC
CASSSLAEGTDEQFF
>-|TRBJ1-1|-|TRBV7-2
TGTGCCAGCAGCCCCCCGACTAGGGAGAACACTGAAGCTTTCTTT
CASSPPTRENTEAFF
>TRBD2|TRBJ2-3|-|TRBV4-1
TGCGCCAGCAGCCAAGATGGGGGGACTAGCGCAGATACGCAGTATTTT
CASSQDGGTSADTQYF
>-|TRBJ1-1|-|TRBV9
TGTGCCAGCAGCGTAGAAGGGGGTGGAACTGAAGCTTTCTTT
CASSVEGGGTEAFF
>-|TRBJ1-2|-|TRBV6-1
TGTGCCAGCAGTGAGAGGGACTATGGCTACACCTTC
CASSERDYGYTF
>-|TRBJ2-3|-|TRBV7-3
TGTGCCAGCAGCTCAAGAGGGGGGGGTAGCACAGATACGCAGTATTTT
CASSSRGGGSTDTQYF
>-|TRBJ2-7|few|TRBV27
TGTGCCAGCAGTTTAAGGAGCGGCCCGTCCTACGAGCAGTACTTC
CASSLRSGPSYEQYF
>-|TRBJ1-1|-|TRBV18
TGTGCCAGCTCATCCCCCAGCGGGGTCTGGAACACTGAAGCTTTCTTT
CASSSPSGVWNTEAFF
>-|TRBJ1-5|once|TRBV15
TGTGCCACCAGCCCCCGGGGAGGAGGCAATCAGCCCCAGCATTTT
CATSPRGGGNQPQHF
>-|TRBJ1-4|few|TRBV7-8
TGTGCCAGCAGCTTAAGGCGCGACACCTATAATGAAAAACTGTTTTTT
CASSLRRDTYNEKLFF
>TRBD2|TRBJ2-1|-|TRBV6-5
TGTGCCAGCAGTTACGCTAGCGGGGCCCGCTACAATGAGCAGTTCTTC
CASSYASGARYNEQFF
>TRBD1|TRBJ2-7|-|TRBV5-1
TGCGCCAGCACGACAGGGAGCTCCTACGAGCAGTACTTC
CASTTGSSYEQYF
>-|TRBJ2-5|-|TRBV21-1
TGTGCCAGCAGCATCCTCTCCCGGGAGGATCAAGAGACCCAGTACTTC
CASSILSREDQETQYF
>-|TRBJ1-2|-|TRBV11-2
TGTGCCAGCAGCCCCCGGAGGGGTACGAATGGCTACACCTTC
CASSPRRGTNGYTF
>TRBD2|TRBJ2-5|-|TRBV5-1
TGCGCCAGCAGCTGGGCTAGCGGGGGGGAAGAGACCCAGTACTTC
CASSWASGGEETQYF
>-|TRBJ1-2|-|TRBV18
TGTGCCAGCTCAGACAGGCGACCCTTAGGCTACACCTTC
CASSDRRPLGYTF
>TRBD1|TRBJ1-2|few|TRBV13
TGTGCCAGCAGCGAGACAGGGGGCAACTATGGCTACACCTTC
CASSETGGNYGYTF
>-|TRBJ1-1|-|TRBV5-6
TGTGCCAGCAGCCTCGGCGGATCCTTGCTCACTGAAGCTTTCTTT
CASSLGGSLLTEAFF
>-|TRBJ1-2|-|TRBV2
TGTGCCAGCGGGGCTATCTATGGCTACACCTTC
CASGAIYGYTF
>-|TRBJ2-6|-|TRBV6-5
TGTGCCAGCAGTTACTCTCCAGGGTACGGGGCCAACGTCCTGACTTTC
CASSYSPGYGANVLTF
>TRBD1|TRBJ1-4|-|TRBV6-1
TGTGCCAGCATGAGGGACAGGGCCAATGAAAAACTGTTTTTT
CASMRDRANEKLFF
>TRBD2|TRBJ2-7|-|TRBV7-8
TGTGCCAGCAGCTTCAGCTGGGGCGGGGGGTTCGCCTACGAGCAGTACTTC
CASSFSWGGGFAYEQYF
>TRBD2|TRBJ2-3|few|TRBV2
TGTGCCAGCAGTTACCCCGGGACTAGTGTGACAGATACGCAGTATTTT
CASSYPGTSVTDTQYF